A single sample is the source of the 9 T cell receptor beta chains below, sequenced in a study of tumor and adjacent non-tumor tissue in lung cancer. A modified ARM-PCR protocol with three rounds of nested PCR amplified TCRbeta. TCRdb reanalysed the multiplex PCR reads using MiXCR and keeps one entry per CDR3 protein. The sample lists tens of thousands of distinct CDR3 sequences, 75% to 90% occurring once. RNA was extracted from bulk tissue without any cell sorting. Sequencing input: lung tumor tissue. All receptors derive from a woman between 50 and 59 years old with non-small cell lung cancer.

A note on this clonotype: Because the CDR3 is missing its conserved closing phenylalanine or tryptophan, this is likely a read error. This sequence joins TRBV4-2 and TRBJ2-6, with D tentatively TRBD1 (5 bases). The CDR3 runs to 15 residues. Germline V gives CDR1 LGHNA, CDR2 YNFKEQ. The CDR3 DNA reads TGTGCCAGCAGCCAGCCGAGCTCTGGGGCCAACGCCCTGACTTTG. Its protein is CASSQPSSGANALTL.

V and J are TRBV29-1 and TRBJ2-1, with TRBD2 matching over 13 bases. Germline V gene sequence: CDR1 SQVTM, CDR2 ANQGSEA. Trimming at V came to 7 bases and at J to 11 bases, leaving 11 bases not matched to a gene. CDR3 length: 14 amino acids. DNA of the CDR3: TGCAGCGCCGACGGGACTAGCGGGATTAATAAGCAGTTCTTC. Its translation is CSADGTSGINKQFF.

The chain employs TRBV20-1 and TRBJ2-3, with TRBD2 as a possible D gene (6 bases). V was clipped by 3 bases and J by 3 bases, with 16 bases between them. This CDR3 has 15 amino acids. Germline values: CDR1 DFQATT, CDR2 SNEGSKA (reference sequence). As DNA, the CDR3 is TGCAGTGCTAGGAAACTAGCTGGAAGTACAGATACGCAGTATTTT. Its translation: CSARKLAGSTDTQYF.

Details on this clonotype: A much larger clone lies one base from this, so it may be a read error. The J gene is TRBJ2-2, the V gene TRBV7-9; no definite D call. This CDR3 comprises 15 residues. The germline V gene encodes CDR1 SEHNR and CDR2 FQNEAQ (reference sequence). The CDR3 spells CAISPVAGNTGELFF. The CDR3 nucleotides are TGTGCCATCAGCCCGGTGGCAGGTAACACCGGGGAGCTGTTTTTT.

As regards this clonotype: The conserved closing phenylalanine or tryptophan is absent in this CDR3, likely reflecting a read error. J is TRBJ2-3 and V is TRBV7-3; D may be TRBD1 or TRBD2 (5 bases each). V shed 5 bases and J shed 2 bases, with 11 bases lying between them. CDR3 length: 14 amino acids. CDR1 is SGHTA and CDR2 is FQGTGA in the germline V gene. CDR3 coding DNA: TGTGCCAGCAGCCCAGGGACCTACACAGATACGCAGTATATT. Translation: CASSPGTYTDTQYI.

In the case of this clonotype: A junction boundary mismatches the germline segment, possibly from a read error. The chain employs TRBV11-1 and TRBJ1-1; 7 bases line up with TRBD1. The CDR3 is 13 residues long. Germline V CDR1 and CDR2: SGHAT, FQDESV (reference sequence). The CDR3 coding sequence is TGTGCCAGCAGTAAGACAGGGAACTCTGAAGCTTTCTTT. Its translation is CASSKTGNSEAFF.

Notes on this clonotype: The junction departs from the called germline gene at one end, perhaps through a read error. For the CDR3, the DNA is TGTGCCATCTCAAGCGGGACACTTACCGGGGACCTGTTTTTC. Protein sequence: CAISSGTLTGDLFF. The chain combines TRBV10-3 with TRBJ2-2, with a tentative D call TRBD2 (7 bases). CDR1 is ENHRY, CDR2 SYGVKD, per germline. The CDR3 covers 14 residues.

For this clonotype: This could be a read error, since a much larger clone is one nucleotide away. V is TRBV5-8 and J is TRBJ2-7; TRBD2 is a possible D gene (5 bases). The germline gives CDR1 SGHTS, CDR2 YDEGEE. This CDR3 is built from 15 residues. Trimming shortened V by 7 bases and J by 3 bases, and 20 bases separated the two germline ends. The CDR3 region has the DNA TGTGCCAGCGGAAATCCGGACGGACTTTACTACGAGCAGTACTTC. It yields the protein CASGNPDGLYYEQYF.

The chain links TRBV6-2 or TRBV6-3 to TRBJ2-1; D uncertain. V dropped 8 bases and J dropped 14 bases, with 25 bases sitting between them. Germline V gives CDR1 MNHEY, CDR2 SVGEGT. The CDR3 contains 14 residues. As DNA, the CDR3 is TGTGCCAGCGGTGGCAGAAAATTTTACAATGAAAAGTTCTTC. Amino acid sequence: CASGGRKFYNEKFF.